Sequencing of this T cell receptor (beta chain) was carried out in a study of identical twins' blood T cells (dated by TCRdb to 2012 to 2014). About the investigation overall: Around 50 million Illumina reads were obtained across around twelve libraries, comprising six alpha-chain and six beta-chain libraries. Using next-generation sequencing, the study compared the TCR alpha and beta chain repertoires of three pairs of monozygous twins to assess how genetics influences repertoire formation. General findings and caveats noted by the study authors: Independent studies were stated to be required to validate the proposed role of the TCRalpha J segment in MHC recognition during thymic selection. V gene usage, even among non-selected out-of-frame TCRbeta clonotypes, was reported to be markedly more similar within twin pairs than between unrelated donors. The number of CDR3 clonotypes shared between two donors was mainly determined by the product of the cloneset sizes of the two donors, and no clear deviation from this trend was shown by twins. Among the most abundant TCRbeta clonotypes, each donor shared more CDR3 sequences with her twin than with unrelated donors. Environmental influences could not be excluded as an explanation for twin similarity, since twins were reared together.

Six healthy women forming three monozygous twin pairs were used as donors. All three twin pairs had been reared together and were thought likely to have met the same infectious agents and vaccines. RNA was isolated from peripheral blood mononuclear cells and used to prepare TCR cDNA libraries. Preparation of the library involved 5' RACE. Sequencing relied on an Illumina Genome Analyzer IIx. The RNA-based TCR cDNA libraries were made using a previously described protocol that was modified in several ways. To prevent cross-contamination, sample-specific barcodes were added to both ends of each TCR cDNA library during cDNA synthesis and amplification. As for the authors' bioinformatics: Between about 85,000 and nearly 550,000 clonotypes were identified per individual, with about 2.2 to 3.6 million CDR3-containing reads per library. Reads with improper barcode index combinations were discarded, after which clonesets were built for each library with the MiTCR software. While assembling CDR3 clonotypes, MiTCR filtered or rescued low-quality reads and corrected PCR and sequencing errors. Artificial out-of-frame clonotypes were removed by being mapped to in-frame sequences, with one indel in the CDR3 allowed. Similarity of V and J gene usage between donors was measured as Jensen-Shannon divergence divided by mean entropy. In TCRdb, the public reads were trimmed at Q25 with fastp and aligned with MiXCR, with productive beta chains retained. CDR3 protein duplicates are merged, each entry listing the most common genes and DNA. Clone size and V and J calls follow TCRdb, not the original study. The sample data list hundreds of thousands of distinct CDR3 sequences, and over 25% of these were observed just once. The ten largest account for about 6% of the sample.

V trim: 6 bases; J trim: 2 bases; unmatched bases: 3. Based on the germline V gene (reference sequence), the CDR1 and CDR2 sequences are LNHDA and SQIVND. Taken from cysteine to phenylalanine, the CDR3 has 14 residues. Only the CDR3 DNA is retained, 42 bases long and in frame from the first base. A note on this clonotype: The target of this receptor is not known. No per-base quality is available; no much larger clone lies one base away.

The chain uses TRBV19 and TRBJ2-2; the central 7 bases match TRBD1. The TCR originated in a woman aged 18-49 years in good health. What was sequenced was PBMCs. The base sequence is TGTGCCAGTAGAGGGACAGCCAACACCGGGGAGCTGTTTTTT. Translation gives CASRGTANTGELFF. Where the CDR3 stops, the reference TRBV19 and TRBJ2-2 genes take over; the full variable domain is DGGITQSPKYLFRKEGQNVTLSCEQNLNHDAMYWYRQDPGQGLRLIYYSQIVNDFQKGDIAEGYSVSREKKESFPLTVTSAQKNPTAFYLCASRGTANTGELFFGEGSRLTVL.